These T cell receptor beta chains were read from a single sample in a study of T-cell reconstitution after alpha-beta-depleted transplantation in children. TCRdb re-called the PCR reads with MiXCR, one entry per CDR3 protein. The data show 600,000 to 700,000 distinct CDR3 sequences, around 17% seen once. The sample consisted of PBMCs from the stem cell graft donor, taken from the stem cell graft. These TCRs come from a human donor who donated a stem cell graft to a child with acute myeloid leukemia. CDR3s include the opening cysteine and the closing phenylalanine or tryptophan. The D gene is left open where the match is weak. Clone size is given for some rows only: seen once, a few or many times, or a class if the clone is expanded.

d_call	clone_size	j_call	v_call	cdr3_nt	cdr3_aa
-	-	TRBJ2-3	TRBV4-1	TGCGCCAGCAGCCAAGTCGGCGGGGGCTACACAGATACGCAGTATTTT	CASSQVGGGYTDTQYF
TRBD1	few	TRBJ1-1	TRBV10-3	TGTGCCATCAGTGCAACAGGGGACACTGAAGCTTTCTTT	CAISATGDTEAFF
-	-	TRBJ1-2	TRBV20-1	TGCAGTGCTAGCCAGGGGTTCGCCTATGGCTACACCTTC	CSASQGFAYGYTF
-	many	TRBJ1-2	TRBV20-1	TGCAGTGCTAGAGGAGGGGTTCATGGCTACACCTTC	CSARGGVHGYTF
TRBD2	-	TRBJ2-1	TRBV7-8	TGTGCCAGCAGCTTCTTAGGCGGGGGGGCCTACAATGAGCAGTTCTTC	CASSFLGGGAYNEQFF
TRBD2	few	TRBJ2-1	TRBV25-1	TGTGCCAGCAGAGCCTGGGAGACTAGCGACAATGAGCAGTTCTTC	CASRAWETSDNEQFF
TRBD1	-	TRBJ1-1	TRBV7-2	TGTGCCAGCAGCTTTAACAGGGGTGGGAACACTGAAGCTTTCTTT	CASSFNRGGNTEAFF
TRBD1	many	TRBJ1-2	TRBV29-1	TGCAGCGTTGAAGATCGAGGCAGGGGGCTCTACACCTTC	CSVEDRGRGLYTF
-	many	TRBJ2-1	TRBV25-1	TGTGCCAGCAGTCGGCAGGGTTACAATGAGCAGTTCTTC	CASSRQGYNEQFF
TRBD1	many	TRBJ1-5	TRBV6-1	TGTGCCAGCAGTCTTACAGGGGAGGGGGATCAGCCCCAGCATTTT	CASSLTGEGDQPQHF
TRBD2	-	TRBJ2-1	TRBV7-2	TGTGCCAGCAGCTCCAATAGCGGGGACTCCTACAATGAGCAGTTCTTC	CASSSNSGDSYNEQFF
-	-	TRBJ2-3	TRBV6-5	TGTGCCAGCAGTTTCCCGGGCTCTTTTAGCACAGATACGCAGTATTTT	CASSFPGSFSTDTQYF
TRBD1	many	TRBJ1-4	TRBV20-1	TGCAGTGCCTGGGACAGAGGCGAAAAACTGTTTTTT	CSAWDRGEKLFF
-	few	TRBJ2-2	TRBV27	TGTGCCAGCAGGATCCCTACCGGGGAGCTGTTTTTT	CASRIPTGELFF
TRBD1	many	TRBJ1-1	TRBV20-1	TGCAGTGCTAGAGATTGGGACAGCCCACGAGGGACTGAAGCTTTCTTT	CSARDWDSPRGTEAFF
-	-	TRBJ2-3	TRBV5-1	TGCGCCAGCAGCCCCCCACTAGTTGGTTCAGATACGCAGTATTTT	CASSPPLVGSDTQYF
-	few	TRBJ2-3	TRBV12-3/TRBV12-4	TGTGCCGGATCCACAGGGCACACAGATACGCAGTATTTT	CAGSTGHTDTQYF
-	few	TRBJ1-4	TRBV5-1	TGCGCCAGCAGCTTTGAACCAACTAATGAAAAACTGTTTTTT	CASSFEPTNEKLFF
TRBD1	many	TRBJ1-2	TRBV20-1	TGCAGTGCTAGAGTGGGTCCCACTACAGGGGGCCACTATGGCTACACCTTC	CSARVGPTTGGHYGYTF
-	-	TRBJ2-2	TRBV21-1	TGTGCCAGCAGCACGGTTGGGCGGGGGGAATCGAACACCGGGGAGCTGTTTTTT	CASSTVGRGESNTGELFF
-	few	TRBJ2-2	TRBV7-9	TGTGCCAGCAGCTTAAGACCCCCGAACACCGGGGAGCTGTTTTTT	CASSLRPPNTGELFF
-	many	TRBJ2-3	TRBV29-1	TGCAGCGTCTGGCTAGATACGCAGTATTTT	CSVWLDTQYF
-	many	TRBJ1-1	TRBV20-1	TGCAGTGCTAGAGCCCTGAACGGCGGGGGGACGAACACTGAAGCTTTCTTT	CSARALNGGGTNTEAFF
TRBD1	-	TRBJ2-1	TRBV7-9	TGTGCCAGCAGCTTAGGAGGGGGACAGGGCCTTAATGAGCAGTTCTTC	CASSLGGGQGLNEQFF
-	-	TRBJ2-3	TRBV12-3/TRBV12-4	TGTGCCAGCAGGGGGGGGCCAGATACGCAGTATTTT	CASRGGPDTQYF
-	-	TRBJ1-1	TRBV12-5	TGTGCTAGTGGTTTGGCGCTAGACAGCACAGATACTGAAGCTTTCTTT	CASGLALDSTDTEAFF
-	many	TRBJ2-1	TRBV7-2	TGTGCCAGCAGCGCGTCGGCTAGCTCCTACAATGAGCAGTTCTTC	CASSASASSYNEQFF